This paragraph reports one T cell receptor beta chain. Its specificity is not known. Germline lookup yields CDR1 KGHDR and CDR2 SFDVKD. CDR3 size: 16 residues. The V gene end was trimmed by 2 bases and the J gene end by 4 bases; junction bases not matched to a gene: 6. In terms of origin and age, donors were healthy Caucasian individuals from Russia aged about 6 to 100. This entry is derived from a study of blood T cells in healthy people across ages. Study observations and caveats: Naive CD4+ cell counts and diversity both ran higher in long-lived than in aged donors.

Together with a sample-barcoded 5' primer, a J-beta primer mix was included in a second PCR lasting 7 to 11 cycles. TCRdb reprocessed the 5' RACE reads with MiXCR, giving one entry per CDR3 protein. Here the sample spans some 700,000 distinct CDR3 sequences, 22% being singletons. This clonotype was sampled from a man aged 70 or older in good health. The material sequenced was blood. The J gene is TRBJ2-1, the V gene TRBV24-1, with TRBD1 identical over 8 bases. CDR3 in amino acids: CATSDSGTGRYNEQFF. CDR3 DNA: TGTGCCACCAGTGATTCAGGGACAGGAAGGTACAATGAGCAGTTCTTC.